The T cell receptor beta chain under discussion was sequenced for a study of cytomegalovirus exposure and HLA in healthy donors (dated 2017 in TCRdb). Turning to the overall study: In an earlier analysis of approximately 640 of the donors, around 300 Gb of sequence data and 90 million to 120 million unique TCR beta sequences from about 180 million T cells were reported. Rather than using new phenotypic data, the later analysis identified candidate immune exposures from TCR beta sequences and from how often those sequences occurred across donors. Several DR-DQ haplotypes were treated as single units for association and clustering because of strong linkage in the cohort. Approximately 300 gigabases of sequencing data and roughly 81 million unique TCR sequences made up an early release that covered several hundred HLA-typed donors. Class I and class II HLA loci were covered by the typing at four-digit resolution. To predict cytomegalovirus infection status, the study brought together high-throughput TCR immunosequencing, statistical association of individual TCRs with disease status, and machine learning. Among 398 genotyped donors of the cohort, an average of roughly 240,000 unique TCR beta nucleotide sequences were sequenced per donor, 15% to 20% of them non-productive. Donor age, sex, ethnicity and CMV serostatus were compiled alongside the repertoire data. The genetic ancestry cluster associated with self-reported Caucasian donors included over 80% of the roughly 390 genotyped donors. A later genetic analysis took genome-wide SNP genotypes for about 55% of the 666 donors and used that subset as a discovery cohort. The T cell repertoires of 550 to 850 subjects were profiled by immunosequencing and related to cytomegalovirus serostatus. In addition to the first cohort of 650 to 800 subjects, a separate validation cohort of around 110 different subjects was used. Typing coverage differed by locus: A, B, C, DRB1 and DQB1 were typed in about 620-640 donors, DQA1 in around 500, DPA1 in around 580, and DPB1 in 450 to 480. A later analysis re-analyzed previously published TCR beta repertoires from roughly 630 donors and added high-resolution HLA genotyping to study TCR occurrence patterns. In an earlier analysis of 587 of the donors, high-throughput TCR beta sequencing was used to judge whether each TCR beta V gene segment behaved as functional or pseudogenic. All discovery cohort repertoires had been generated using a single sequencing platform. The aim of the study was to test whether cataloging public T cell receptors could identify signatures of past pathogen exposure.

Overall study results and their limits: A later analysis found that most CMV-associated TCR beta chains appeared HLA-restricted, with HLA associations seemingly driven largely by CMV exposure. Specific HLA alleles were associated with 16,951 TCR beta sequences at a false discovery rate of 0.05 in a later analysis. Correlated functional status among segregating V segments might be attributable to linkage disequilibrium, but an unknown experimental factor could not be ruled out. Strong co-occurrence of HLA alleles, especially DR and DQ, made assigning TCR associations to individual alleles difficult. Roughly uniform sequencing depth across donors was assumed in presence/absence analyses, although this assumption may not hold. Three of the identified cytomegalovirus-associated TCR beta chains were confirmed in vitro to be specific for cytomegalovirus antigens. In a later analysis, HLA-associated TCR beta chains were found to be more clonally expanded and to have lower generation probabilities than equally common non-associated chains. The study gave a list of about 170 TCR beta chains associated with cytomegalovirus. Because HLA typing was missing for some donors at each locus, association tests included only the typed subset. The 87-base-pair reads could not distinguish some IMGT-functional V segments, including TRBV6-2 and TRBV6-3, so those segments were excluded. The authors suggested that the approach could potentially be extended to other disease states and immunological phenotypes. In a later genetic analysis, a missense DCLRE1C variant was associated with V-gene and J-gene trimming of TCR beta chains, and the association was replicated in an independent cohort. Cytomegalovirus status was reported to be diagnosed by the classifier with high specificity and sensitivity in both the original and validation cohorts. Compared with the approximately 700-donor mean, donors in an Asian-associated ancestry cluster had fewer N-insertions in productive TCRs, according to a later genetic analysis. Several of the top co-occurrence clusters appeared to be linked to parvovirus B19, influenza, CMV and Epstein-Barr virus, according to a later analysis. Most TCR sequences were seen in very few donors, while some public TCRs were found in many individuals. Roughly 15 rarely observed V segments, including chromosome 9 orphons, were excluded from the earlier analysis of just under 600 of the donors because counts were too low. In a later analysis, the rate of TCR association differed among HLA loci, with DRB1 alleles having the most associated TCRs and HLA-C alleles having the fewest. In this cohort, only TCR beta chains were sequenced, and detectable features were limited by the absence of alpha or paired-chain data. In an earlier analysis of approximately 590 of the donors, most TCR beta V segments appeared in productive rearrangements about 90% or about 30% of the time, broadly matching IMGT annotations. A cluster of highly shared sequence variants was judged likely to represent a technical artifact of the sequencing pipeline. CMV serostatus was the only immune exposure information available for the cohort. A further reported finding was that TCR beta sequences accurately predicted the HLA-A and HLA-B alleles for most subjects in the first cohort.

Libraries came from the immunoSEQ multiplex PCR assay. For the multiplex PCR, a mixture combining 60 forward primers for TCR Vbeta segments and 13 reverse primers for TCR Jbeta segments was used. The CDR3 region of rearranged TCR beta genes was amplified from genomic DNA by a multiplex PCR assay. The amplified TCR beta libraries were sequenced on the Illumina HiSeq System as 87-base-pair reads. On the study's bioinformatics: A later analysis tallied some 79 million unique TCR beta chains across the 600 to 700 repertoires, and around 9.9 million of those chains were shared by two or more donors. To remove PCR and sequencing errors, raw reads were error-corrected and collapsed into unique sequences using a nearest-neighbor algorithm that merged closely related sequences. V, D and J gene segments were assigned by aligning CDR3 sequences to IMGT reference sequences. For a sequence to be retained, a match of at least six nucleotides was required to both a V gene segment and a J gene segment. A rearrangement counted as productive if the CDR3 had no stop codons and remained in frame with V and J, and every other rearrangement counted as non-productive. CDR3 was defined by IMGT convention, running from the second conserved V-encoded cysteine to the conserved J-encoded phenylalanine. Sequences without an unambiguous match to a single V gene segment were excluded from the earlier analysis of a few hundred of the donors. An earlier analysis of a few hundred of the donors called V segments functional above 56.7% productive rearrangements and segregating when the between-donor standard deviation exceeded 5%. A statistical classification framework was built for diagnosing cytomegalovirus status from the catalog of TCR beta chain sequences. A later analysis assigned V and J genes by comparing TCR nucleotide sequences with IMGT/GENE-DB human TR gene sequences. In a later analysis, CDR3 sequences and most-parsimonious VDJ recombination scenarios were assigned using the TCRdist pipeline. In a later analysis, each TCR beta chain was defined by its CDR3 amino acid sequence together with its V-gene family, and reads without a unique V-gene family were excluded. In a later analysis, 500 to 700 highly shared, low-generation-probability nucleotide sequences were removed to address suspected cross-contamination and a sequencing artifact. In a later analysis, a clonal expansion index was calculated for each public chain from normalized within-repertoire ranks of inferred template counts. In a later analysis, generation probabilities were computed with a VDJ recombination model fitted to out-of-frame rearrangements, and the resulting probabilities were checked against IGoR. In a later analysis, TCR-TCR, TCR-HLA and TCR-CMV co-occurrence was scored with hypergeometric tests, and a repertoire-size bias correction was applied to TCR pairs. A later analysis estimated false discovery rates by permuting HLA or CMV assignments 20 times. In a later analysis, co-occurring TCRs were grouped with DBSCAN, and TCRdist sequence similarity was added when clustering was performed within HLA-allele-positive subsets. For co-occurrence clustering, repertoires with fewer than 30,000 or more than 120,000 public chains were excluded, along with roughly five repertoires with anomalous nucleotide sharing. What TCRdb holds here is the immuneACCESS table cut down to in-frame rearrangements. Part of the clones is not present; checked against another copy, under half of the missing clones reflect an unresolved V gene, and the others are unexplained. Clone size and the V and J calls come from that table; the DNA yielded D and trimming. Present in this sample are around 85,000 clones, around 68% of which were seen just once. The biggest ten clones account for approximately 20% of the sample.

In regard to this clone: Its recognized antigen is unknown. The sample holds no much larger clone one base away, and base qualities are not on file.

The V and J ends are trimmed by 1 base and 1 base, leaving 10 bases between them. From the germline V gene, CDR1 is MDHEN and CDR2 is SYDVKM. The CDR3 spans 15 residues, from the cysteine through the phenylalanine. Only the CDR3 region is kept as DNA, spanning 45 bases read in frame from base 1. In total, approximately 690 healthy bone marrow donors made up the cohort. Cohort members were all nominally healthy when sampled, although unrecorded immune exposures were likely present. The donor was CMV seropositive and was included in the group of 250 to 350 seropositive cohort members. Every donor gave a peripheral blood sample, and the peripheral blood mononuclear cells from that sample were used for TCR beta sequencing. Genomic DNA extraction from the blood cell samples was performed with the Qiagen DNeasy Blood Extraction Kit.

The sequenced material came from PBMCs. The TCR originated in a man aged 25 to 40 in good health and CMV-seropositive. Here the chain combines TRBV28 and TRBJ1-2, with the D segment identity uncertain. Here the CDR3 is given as CASSLFHSYNYGYTF. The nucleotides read TGTGCCAGCAGTTTATTTCACAGCTATAACTATGGCTACACCTTC.